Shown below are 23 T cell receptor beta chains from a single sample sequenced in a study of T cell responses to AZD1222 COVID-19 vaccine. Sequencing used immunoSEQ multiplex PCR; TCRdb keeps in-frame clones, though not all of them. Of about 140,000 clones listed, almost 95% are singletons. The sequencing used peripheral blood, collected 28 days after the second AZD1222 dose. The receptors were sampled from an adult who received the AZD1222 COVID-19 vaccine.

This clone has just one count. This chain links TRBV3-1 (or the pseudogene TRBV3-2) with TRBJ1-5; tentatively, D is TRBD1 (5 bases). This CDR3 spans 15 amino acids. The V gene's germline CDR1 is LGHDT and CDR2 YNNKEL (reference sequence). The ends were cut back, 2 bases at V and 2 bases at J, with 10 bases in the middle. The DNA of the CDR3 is TGTGCCAGCAGCCAACAAGGGGCAGGCAATCAGCCCCAGCATTTT. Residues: CASSQQGAGNQPQHF.

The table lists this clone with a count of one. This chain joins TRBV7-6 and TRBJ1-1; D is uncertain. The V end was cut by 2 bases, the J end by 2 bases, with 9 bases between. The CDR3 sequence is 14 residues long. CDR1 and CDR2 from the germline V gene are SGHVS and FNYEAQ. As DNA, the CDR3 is TGTGCCAGCAGCTTATCACCGCGAAACACTGAAGCTTTCTTT. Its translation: CASSLSPRNTEAFF. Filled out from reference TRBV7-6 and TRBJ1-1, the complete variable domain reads GAGVSQSPRYKVTKRGQDVALRCDPISGHVSLYWYRQALGQGPEFLTYFNYEAQQDKSGLPNDRFSAERPEGSISTLTIQRTEQRDSAMYRCASSLSPRNTEAFFGQGTRLTVV.

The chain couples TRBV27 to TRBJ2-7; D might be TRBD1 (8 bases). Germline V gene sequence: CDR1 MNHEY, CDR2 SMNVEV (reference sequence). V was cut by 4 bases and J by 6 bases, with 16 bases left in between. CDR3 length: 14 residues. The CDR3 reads CASSSYRGGGEQYV. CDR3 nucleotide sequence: TGTGCCAGCAGTTCGTACAGGGGGGGCGGCGAGCAGTACGTC.

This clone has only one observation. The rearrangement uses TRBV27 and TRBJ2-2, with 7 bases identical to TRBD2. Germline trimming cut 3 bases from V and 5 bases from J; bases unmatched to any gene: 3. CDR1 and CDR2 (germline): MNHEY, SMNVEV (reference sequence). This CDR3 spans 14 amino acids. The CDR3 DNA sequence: TGTGCCAGCAGTTTGATAGCGGGTACCGGGGAGCTGTTTTTT. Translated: CASSLIAGTGELFF.

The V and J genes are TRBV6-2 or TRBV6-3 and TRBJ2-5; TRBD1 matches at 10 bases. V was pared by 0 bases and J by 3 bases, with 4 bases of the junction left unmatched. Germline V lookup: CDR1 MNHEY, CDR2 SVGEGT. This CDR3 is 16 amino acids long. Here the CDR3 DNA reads TGTGCCAGCAGTTACTCGAAAGGGACAGGGGAAGAGACCCAGTACTTC. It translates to CASSYSKGTGEETQYF.

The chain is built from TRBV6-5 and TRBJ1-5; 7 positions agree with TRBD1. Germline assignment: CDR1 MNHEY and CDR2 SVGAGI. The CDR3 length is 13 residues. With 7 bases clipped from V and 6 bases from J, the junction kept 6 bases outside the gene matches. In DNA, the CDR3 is TGTGCCAGCACCCAGGGGGTTGGTCAGCCCCAGCATTTT. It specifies CASTQGVGQPQHF.

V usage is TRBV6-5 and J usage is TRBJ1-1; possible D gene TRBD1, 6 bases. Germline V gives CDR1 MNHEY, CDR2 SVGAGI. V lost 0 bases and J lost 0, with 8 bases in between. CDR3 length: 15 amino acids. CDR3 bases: TGTGCCAGCAGTTACTCTCCAGGGGTGAACACTGAAGCTTTCTTT. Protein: CASSYSPGVNTEAFF.

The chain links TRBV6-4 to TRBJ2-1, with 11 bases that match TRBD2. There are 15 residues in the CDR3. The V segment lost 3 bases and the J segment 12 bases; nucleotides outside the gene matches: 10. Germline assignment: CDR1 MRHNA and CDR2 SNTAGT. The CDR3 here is CASSETRTSGWMQFF. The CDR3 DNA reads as TGTGCCAGCAGTGAGACCCGGACTAGCGGGTGGATGCAGTTCTTC.

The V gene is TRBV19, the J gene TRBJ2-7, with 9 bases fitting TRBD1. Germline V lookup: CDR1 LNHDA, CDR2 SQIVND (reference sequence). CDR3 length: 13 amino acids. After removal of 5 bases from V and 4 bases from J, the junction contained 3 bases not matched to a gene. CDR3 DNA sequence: TGTGCCAGTAGTTTTGGACAGGGGTACGAGCAGTACGTC. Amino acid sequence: CASSFGQGYEQYV.

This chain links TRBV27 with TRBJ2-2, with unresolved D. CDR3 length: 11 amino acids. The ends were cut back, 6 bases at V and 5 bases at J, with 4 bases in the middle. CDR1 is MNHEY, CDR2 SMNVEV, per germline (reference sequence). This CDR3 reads CASRKTGELFF. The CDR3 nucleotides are TGTGCCAGCAGGAAGACCGGGGAGCTGTTTTTT.

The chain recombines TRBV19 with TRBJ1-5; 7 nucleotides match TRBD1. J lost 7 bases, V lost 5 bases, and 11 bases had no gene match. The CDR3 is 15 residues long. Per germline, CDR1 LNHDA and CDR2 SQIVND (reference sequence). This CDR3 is CASSETGRGQQPQHF. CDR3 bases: TGTGCCAGTAGTGAAACCGGACGGGGACAGCAGCCCCAGCATTTT.

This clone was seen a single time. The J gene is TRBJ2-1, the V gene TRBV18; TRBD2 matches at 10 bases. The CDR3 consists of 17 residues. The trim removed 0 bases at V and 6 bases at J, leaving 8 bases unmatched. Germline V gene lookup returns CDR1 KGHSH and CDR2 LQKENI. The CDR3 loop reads CASSPPKGASGSNEQFF. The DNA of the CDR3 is TGTGCCAGCTCACCACCGAAAGGGGCTAGCGGGAGCAATGAGCAGTTCTTC.

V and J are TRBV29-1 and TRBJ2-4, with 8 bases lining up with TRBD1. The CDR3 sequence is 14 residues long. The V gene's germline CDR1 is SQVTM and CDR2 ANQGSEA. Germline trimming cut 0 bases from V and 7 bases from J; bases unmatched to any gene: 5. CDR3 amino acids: CSVEEKDRVNIQYF. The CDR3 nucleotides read TGCAGCGTTGAAGAAAAGGACAGGGTTAACATTCAGTACTTC.

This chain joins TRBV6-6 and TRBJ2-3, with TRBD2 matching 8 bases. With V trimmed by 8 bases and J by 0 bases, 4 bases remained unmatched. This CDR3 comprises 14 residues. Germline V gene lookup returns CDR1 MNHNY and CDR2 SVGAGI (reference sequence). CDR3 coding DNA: TGTGCCAGCCGTGGCGGGGGGAGCACAGATACGCAGTATTTT. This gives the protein CASRGGGSTDTQYF.

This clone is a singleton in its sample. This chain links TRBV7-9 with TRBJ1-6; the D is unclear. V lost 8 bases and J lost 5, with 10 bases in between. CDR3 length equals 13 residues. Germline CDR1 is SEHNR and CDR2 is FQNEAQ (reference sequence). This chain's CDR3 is CASSRGDNSPLHF. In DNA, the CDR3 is TGTGCCAGCTCCCGGGGAGATAATTCACCCCTCCACTTT.

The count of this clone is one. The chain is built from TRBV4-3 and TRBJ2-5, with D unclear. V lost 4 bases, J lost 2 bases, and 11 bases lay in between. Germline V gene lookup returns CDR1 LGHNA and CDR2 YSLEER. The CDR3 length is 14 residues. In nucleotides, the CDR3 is TGCGCCAGCAGCCGCGAGCCTACACAAGAGACCCAGTACTTC. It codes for CASSREPTQETQYF.

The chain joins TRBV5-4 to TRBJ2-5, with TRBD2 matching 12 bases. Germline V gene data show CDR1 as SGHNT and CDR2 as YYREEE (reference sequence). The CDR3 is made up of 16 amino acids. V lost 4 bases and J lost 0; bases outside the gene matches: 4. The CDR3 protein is CASSPGLAGYQETQYF. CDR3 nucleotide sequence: TGTGCCAGCAGCCCAGGACTAGCGGGGTACCAAGAGACCCAGTACTTC.

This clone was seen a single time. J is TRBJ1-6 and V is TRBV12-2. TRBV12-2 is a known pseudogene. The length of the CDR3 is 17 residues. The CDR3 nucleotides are TGTGCAAGTCGCTTAGCTCATGGGCCTTCGGGAAATTCACCCCTCCACTTT. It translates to CASRLAHGPSGNSPLHF.

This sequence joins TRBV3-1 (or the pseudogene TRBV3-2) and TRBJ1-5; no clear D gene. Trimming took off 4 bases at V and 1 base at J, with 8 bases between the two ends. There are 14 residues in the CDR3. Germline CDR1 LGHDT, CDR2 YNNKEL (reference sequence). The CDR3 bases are TGTGCCAGCAGCCCGGAGTGGAGCAATCAGCCCCAGCATTTT. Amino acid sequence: CASSPEWSNQPQHF.

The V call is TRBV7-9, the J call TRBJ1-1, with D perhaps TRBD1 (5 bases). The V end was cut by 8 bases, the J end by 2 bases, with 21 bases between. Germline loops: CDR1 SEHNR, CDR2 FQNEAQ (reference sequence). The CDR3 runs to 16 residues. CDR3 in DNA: TGTGCCAGCCCGATTGACGGTCAGGGCAGAAACACTGAAGCTTTCTTT. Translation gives CASPIDGQGRNTEAFF.

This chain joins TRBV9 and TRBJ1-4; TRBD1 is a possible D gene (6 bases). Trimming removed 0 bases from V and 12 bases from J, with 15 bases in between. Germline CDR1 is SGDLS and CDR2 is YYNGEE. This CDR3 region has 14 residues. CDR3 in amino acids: CASSVETFGGELFF. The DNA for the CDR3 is TGTGCCAGCAGCGTAGAGACCTTTGGGGGCGAACTGTTTTTT.

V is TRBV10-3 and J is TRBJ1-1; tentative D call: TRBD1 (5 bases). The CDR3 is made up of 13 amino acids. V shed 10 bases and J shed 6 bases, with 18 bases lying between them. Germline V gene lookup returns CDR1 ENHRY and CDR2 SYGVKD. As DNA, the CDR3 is TGTGCCACCCAAGGGCTAGGGGTGGCTGAAGCTTTCTTT. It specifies CATQGLGVAEAFF.

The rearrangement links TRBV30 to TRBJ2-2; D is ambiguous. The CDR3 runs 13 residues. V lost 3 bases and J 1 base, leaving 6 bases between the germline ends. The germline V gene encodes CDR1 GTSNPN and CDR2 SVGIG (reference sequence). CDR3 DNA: TGTGCCTGGAGGGGTGGGAACACCGGGGAGCTGTTTTTT. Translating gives CAWRGGNTGELFF.